This TCR beta chain was observed in a study of response to subunit inactivated influenza vaccine. The study's findings and limits: That few new T cells are recruited by each seasonal influenza vaccination was the authors' suggestion.

Only a few counts were recorded for this clonotype. Its matching antigen is unknown. V dropped 6 bases and J dropped 4 bases, with 15 bases sitting between them. Germline CDR1 and CDR2: MNHNS and SASEGT. The CDR3 is 14 amino acids. MiXCR, run by TCRdb on the RT-PCR reads, gives a single entry per CDR3 protein. The repertoire has about 780,000 distinct CDR3 sequences, around a sixth of them found once; the top ten carry around 9.9%. The sequence was collected from a man aged 45-65 years who received an inactivated influenza vaccine. This chain joins TRBV6-1 and TRBJ2-5, with D tentatively TRBD1 (7 bases). The material sequenced was PBMCs from blood, taken roughly 5 days after vaccination. The DNA of the CDR3 is TGTGCCAGCAGAAGACAGGGAGGTAGAGAGACCCAGTACTTC. Translation gives CASRRQGGRETQYF.